These T cell receptor beta chains were read from a single sample in a study of Graves' ophthalmopathy and Graves' hyperthyroidism. TCRdb processed the multiplex PCR reads anew with MiXCR; each CDR3 protein has one entry. The profile shows 400,000 to 450,000 distinct CDR3 sequences, 20% to 25% of them singletons. Sequencing used peripheral blood. These receptors came from a woman in her late teens or twenties with stable Graves' hyperthyroidism. Both conserved end residues are part of each CDR3. Fields, in order: V gene, J gene, CDR3 protein.

TRBV7-2	TRBJ2-5	CASSLSRWEETQYF
TRBV12-3/TRBV12-4	TRBJ2-5	CASRRGSSQETQYF
TRBV12-3/TRBV12-4	TRBJ1-1	CASSARDRSFF
TRBV20-1	TRBJ1-2	CSARSTVVCGYTF
TRBV20-1	TRBJ1-1	CSARDPRGANTEAFF
TRBV19	TRBJ1-2	CASSIGWGYGYTF
TRBV2	TRBJ2-7	CASEGTGREQYF
TRBV10-3	TRBJ2-2	CAIRATSQTGELFF
TRBV10-3	TRBJ2-5	CAITSGRLETQYF
TRBV11-1	TRBJ2-2	CASSFPTSGTPTGELFF
TRBV15	TRBJ2-7	CATSRDAGDQYEQYF
TRBV18	TRBJ2-5	CASSPDRRVGTQYF
TRBV6-1	TRBJ2-2	CASSEARGGSGELFF
TRBV19	TRBJ2-2	CASSPPAGELFF
TRBV15	TRBJ2-7	CATSRDLSGIYEQYF
TRBV6-1	TRBJ2-7	CASGRRAYEQYF
TRBV5-1	TRBJ2-7	CASSLDTGTGSYEQYF
TRBV6-1	TRBJ2-2	CASKSGQGDTGELFF
TRBV28	TRBJ2-4	CASSAPGGAKNIQYF
TRBV12-3/TRBV12-4	TRBJ1-2	CASTRHGNYGYTF
TRBV30	TRBJ2-7	CAWAGTSGMYEQYF
TRBV20-1	TRBJ1-6	CSADRGPPFLDSPLHF
TRBV5-1	TRBJ2-7	CASSLAATVAYEQYF
TRBV20-1	TRBJ2-5	CSARDWASGEGTQYF
TRBV27	TRBJ2-7	CASTPTVFSYEQYF
TRBV7-9	TRBJ2-2	CASSLTTEELFF
TRBV12-3/TRBV12-4	TRBJ2-7	CASSLGRAYEQYF
TRBV4-1	TRBJ1-5	CASSRYAGANQPQHF
TRBV27	TRBJ2-7	CASRPGTAIYEQYF
TRBV20-1	TRBJ2-5	CSTEGQETQYF
TRBV2	TRBJ1-5	CASGQVAGPQHF
TRBV11-1	TRBJ2-5	CASSSPGVLMGLETQYF
TRBV2	TRBJ2-7	CATRARQSSYEQYF
TRBV25-1	TRBJ2-7	CASSEWETGGREQYF
TRBV29-1	TRBJ2-6	CSVVMGDPSGANVLTF
TRBV6-2/TRBV6-3	TRBJ2-7	CASSYSDRGLAEQYF